This paragraph covers one T cell receptor beta chain sequence. The antigen is not known. Trimming took off 6 bases at V and 5 bases at J, with 17 bases between the two ends. CDR1 and CDR2 from the germline V gene are MNHNY and SVGAGI (reference sequence). This CDR3 has 14 amino acids. Described time point: cycle 4 day 1 (C4D1), after less than seven weeks of nivolumab. Every one of the patients relapsed after autologous stem cell transplantation (brentuximab vedotin exposure was variable). Thawed PBMCs were the source of CD4+ T cells, purified by magnetic negative selection. The table came from immunoSEQ multiplex PCR; TCRdb's copy has only in-frame clones and leaves some out. Of approximately 20,000 clones listed, roughly 83% are singletons. The data are from a study of PD-1 blockade in classical Hodgkin lymphoma. Study results and caveats: Patients starting nivolumab under 1 year after ASCT were excluded. By cycle point C4D1, TCR diversity had risen significantly in CD4+ cells (but not CD8+ cells).

This receptor was identified in a human donor with classical Hodgkin lymphoma. The V gene is TRBV6-6, the J gene TRBJ2-7; maybe TRBD2 (6 bases). The material sequenced was CD4+ T cells from blood, taken before the fourth cycle of nivolumab. CDR3 region: CASSPRGAWDEQYF. The CDR3 coding sequence is TGTGCCAGCAGCCCCCGCGGGGCGTGGGACGAGCAGTACTTC.